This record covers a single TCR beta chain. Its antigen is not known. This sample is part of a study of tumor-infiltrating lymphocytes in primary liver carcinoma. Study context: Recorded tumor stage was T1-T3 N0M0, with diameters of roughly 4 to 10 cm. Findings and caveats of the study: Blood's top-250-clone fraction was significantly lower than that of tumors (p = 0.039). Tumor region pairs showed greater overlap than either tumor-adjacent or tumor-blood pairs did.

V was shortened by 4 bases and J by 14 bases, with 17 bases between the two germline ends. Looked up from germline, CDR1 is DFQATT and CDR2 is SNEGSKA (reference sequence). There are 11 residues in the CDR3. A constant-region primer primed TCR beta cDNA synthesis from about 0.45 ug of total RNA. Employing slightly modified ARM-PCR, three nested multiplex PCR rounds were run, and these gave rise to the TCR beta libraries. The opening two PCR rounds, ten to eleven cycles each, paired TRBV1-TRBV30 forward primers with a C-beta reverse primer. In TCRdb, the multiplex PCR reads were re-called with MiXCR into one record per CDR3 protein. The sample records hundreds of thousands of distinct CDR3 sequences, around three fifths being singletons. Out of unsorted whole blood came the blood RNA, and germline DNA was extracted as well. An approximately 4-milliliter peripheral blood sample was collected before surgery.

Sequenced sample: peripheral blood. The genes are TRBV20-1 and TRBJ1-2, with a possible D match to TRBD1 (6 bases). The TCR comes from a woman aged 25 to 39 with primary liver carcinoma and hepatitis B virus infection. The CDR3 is CSANVRGERTF. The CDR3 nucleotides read TGCAGTGCTAACGTTAGGGGGGAGAGGACCTTC.